A single sample gave rise to the 26 T cell receptor beta chains below, sequenced in a study of blood T cells in healthy people across ages. Alongside a J-beta primer mix, a sample-barcoded 5' primer served in a second PCR lasting roughly 6 to 11 cycles. TCRdb redid the calling of the 5' RACE reads with MiXCR, one entry per CDR3 protein. The sample has about 780,000 distinct CDR3 sequences, about half seen once. The sample was blood. These receptor sequences come from an elderly man in good health.

The chain couples TRBV15 to TRBJ1-4; 9 positions agree with TRBD1. Germline CDR1 LNHNV, CDR2 YYDKDF (reference sequence). J lost 11 bases, V lost 1 base, and 8 bases had no gene match. The CDR3 runs to 15 residues. In DNA, the CDR3 is TGTGCCACCAGCAGAGCAACAGGGGGCCTTCGGAAACTGTTTTTT. It yields the protein CATSRATGGLRKLFF.

This clonotype appeared once. This chain connects TRBV25-1 to TRBJ2-3; D remains ambiguous. Trimming took off 5 bases at V and 4 bases at J, with 10 bases between the two ends. The CDR3 is made up of 13 amino acids. Looked up from germline, CDR1 is MGHDK and CDR2 is SYGVNS. The CDR3 DNA is TGTGCCAGCAGTTTTGCTTACCCAGATACGCAGTATTTT. Translating gives CASSFAYPDTQYF.

The genes are TRBV7-8 and TRBJ2-5; possibly TRBD1 for D (6 bases). The CDR3 covers 13 residues. Per the germline V gene, CDR1 is SGHVS and CDR2 is FQNEAQ. The germline V and J ends were trimmed by 5 bases and 2 bases, with 9 bases remaining between them. CDR3 coding DNA: TGTGCCAGCAGCCACCAGGGGCAAGAGACCCAGTACTTC. It yields the protein CASSHQGQETQYF.

This clonotype has only a few counts. V is TRBV7-2 and J is TRBJ2-5, with 11 bases that match TRBD2. The DNA matches TRBJ2-7 better at its end, which makes the J call doubtful. The CDR3 is 16 amino acids. Germline CDR1 SGHTA, CDR2 FQGNSA. The CDR3 DNA follows: TGTGCCAGCAGCTTAGATGGGTCTAGCGGGAGGAGCGAGCAGTACTTC. The encoded protein is CASSLDGSSGRSEQYF.

The chain couples TRBV27 to TRBJ2-1, with D unclear. The CDR3 length is 12 residues. Per the germline V gene, CDR1 is MNHEY and CDR2 is SMNVEV (reference sequence). Trimming stripped 4 bases from V and 9 bases from J, with 10 bases between. The CDR3 here is CASSSNSREQFF. In DNA, the CDR3 is TGTGCCAGCAGTTCCAATTCCCGTGAGCAGTTCTTC.

The chain employs TRBV27 and TRBJ2-7; 11 positions match TRBD1. V shed 7 bases and J 3 bases; nucleotides not matched to a gene: 11. Germline CDR1 and CDR2: MNHEY and SMNVEV (reference sequence). CDR3 length: 16 residues. CDR3 region: CASTRKSGTGGYEQYF. In DNA, the CDR3 is TGTGCCAGCACACGGAAGAGCGGGACAGGGGGCTACGAGCAGTACTTC.

In the case of this clonotype: No DNA is shown, since the ends of the CDR3 on it are uncertain; the CDR3 is the one TCRdb lists. V usage is TRBV12-5 and J usage is TRBJ2-1; TRBD2 is the table's D call and was not checked against the DNA. The germline V gene has CDR1 LGHNT and CDR2 FRNRAP. The CDR3 contains 16 residues when both ends are counted. The CDR3 loop is CASGFGEGWSYLEQYF.

This clonotype was found a few times. CDR3 protein: CASSQAPRDRGYEQYF. CDR3 DNA sequence: TGTGCCAGCAGCCAGGCCCCCCGGGACAGGGGCTACGAGCAGTACTTC. The chain carries TRBV14 and TRBJ2-7; the match to TRBD1 covers 10 bases. This CDR3 has 16 residues. The ends lost 3 bases at V and 3 bases at J; junction bases unmatched: 8. The germline V gene encodes CDR1 SGHDN and CDR2 FVKESK.

This chain joins TRBV6-2 or TRBV6-3 and TRBJ2-1; TRBD2 might be the D (5 bases). Germline V gives CDR1 MNHEY, CDR2 SVGEGT. The germline V and J ends were trimmed by 3 bases and 7 bases, with 16 bases remaining between them. The CDR3 is 15 amino acids. CDR3 loop: CASSYSPTSLNEQFF. Here the CDR3 DNA reads TGTGCCAGCAGTTATTCCCCTACTAGTTTAAATGAGCAGTTCTTC.

This clonotype came up many times. The rearrangement joins TRBV7-2 to TRBJ2-7; D might be TRBD2 (5 bases). This CDR3 has 13 amino acids. Germline CDR1 and CDR2: SGHTA and FQGNSA. Trimming pared 1 base from V and 3 bases from J, leaving 7 bases between. The CDR3 here is CASSLEGLYEQYF. Written as DNA, the CDR3 is TGTGCCAGCAGCTTAGAAGGACTCTACGAGCAGTACTTC. Full variable domain (rest looked up from reference TRBV7-2 and TRBJ2-7): GAGVSQSPSNKVTEKGKDVELRCDPISGHTALYWYRQSLGQGLEFLIYFQGNSAPDKSGLPSDRFSAERTGGSVSTLTIQRTQQEDSAVYLCASSLEGLYEQYFGPGTRLTVT.

Notes on this clonotype: A read error may be the cause here, since a much bigger clone is one base away. CDR3 nucleotides: TGCAGTGCTCAAATTCCGTGGTCCCTTTACAATGAGCAGTACTTC. Translating gives CSAQIPWSLYNEQYF. The chain recombines TRBV20-1 with TRBJ2-1; the D is unclear. The J call may not be correct, given that the DNA end is closer to TRBJ2-7. This CDR3 has 15 residues. Germline V gene sequence: CDR1 DFQATT, CDR2 SNEGSKA (reference sequence).

With respect to this clonotype: A clone one base away is much larger, so this may be a read error. V is TRBV29-1 and J is TRBJ2-5, with 16 bases aligning to TRBD2. Per the germline V gene, CDR1 is SQVTM and CDR2 is ANQGSEA. The CDR3 is made up of 15 amino acids. V dropped 0 bases and J dropped 11; count of bases not matched to a gene: 6. The CDR3 region has the DNA TGCAGCGTTGAAGATGGGACTAGCGGGAGGGATGAGCAGTACTTC. This sequence encodes CSVEDGTSGRDEQYF.

The V gene is TRBV6-6, the J gene TRBJ2-2, with 9 bases identical to TRBD1. The CDR3 has 16 residues. Unmatched junction bases numbered 7, after V lost 0 bases and J lost 8 bases. Germline assignment: CDR1 MNHNY and CDR2 SVGAGI (reference sequence). The chain's CDR3 is CASSYSQGTGKGELFF. Here the CDR3 DNA reads TGTGCCAGCAGTTACTCCCAAGGGACAGGGAAAGGGGAGCTGTTTTTT.

This clonotype occurred a few times. V and J are TRBV20-1 and TRBJ2-1; perhaps TRBD2 as D (6 bases). Germline assignment: CDR1 DFQATT and CDR2 SNEGSKA (reference sequence). Trimming cost V 0 bases and J 3 bases, with 12 bases left between them. The CDR3 covers 15 residues. CDR3 DNA sequence: TGCAGTGCTAGAGATCGGGCGGGACTCTACAATGAGCAGTTCTTC. This gives the protein CSARDRAGLYNEQFF.

This clonotype was recorded many times. The chain joins TRBV7-2 to TRBJ2-7; no firm D call. This CDR3 is built from 14 residues. Germline CDR1 SGHTA, CDR2 FQGNSA. The ends were cut back, 1 base at V and 3 bases at J, with 10 bases in the middle. CDR3 sequence reads: CASSLGARHYEQYF. CDR3 DNA: TGTGCCAGCAGCTTAGGAGCGCGACACTACGAGCAGTACTTC.

The chain recombines TRBV28 with TRBJ2-2, with 12 bases that match TRBD1. J was trimmed by 1 base and V by 3 bases; bases with no gene match: 15. Germline V CDR1 and CDR2: MDHEN, SYDVKM. The CDR3 runs to 21 residues. This chain's CDR3 is CASSFLIAGQGAIGNTGELFF. CDR3 DNA sequence: TGTGCCAGCAGTTTTTTGATTGCGGGACAGGGGGCGATCGGGAACACCGGGGAGCTGTTTTTT.

In its sample, this clonotype was seen a few times. Here the CDR3 reads CASRSAATGNTEAFF. As DNA, the CDR3 is TGCGCCAGCAGATCCGCCGCGACAGGGAACACTGAAGCTTTCTTT. J is TRBJ1-1 and V is TRBV5-1; a weak D match, TRBD1 (6 bases). Between the trimmed V and J ends, which lost 5 bases and 1 base, there was a span of 15 bases. The germline V gene has CDR1 SGHRS and CDR2 YFSETQ. There are 15 residues in the CDR3.

The V and J genes are TRBV25-1 and TRBJ2-3; TRBD1 matches 11 bases. Trimming took 8 bases from V and 4 from J; bases not matched to a gene: 5. Germline-derived CDR1 and CDR2 are MGHDK and SYGVNS. The CDR3 contains 14 residues. The CDR3 DNA reads as TGTGCCAGCCGGACAGGGGGCTTCGCAGATACGCAGTATTTT. As protein: CASRTGGFADTQYF. Filled out from reference TRBV25-1 and TRBJ2-3, the complete variable domain reads EADIYQTPRYLVIGTGKKITLECSQTMGHDKMYWYQQDPGMELHLIHYSYGVNSTEKGDLSSESTVSRIRTEHFPLTLESARPSHTSQYLCASRTGGFADTQYFGPGTRLTVL.

The gene calls are TRBV28 and TRBJ2-3; TRBD2 matches 7 bases. The length of the CDR3 is 17 residues. The trim removed 3 bases at V and 0 bases at J, leaving 9 bases unmatched. In germline, CDR1 is MDHEN, CDR2 SYDVKM. This CDR3 is CASSFLSEGGSTDTQYF. The CDR3 DNA reads TGTGCCAGCAGTTTTCTCTCCGAGGGAGGGAGCACAGATACGCAGTATTTT.

With regard to this clonotype: Because the CDR3 is missing its conserved closing phenylalanine or tryptophan, this is likely a read error. This chain joins TRBV2 and TRBJ2-7; D unresolved. This CDR3 is built from 10 residues. V dropped 6 bases and J dropped 4 bases, with 4 bases sitting between them. CDR1 and CDR2 (germline): SNHLY, FYNNEI. The CDR3 coding sequence is TGTGCCAGCAGCGTGTACGAGCAGTACTAC. Translating it yields CASSVYEQYY.

The genes are TRBV5-5 and TRBJ2-5, with no clear D. Germline V gene sequence: CDR1 SGHKS, CDR2 YYEKEE (reference sequence). The V end lost 2 bases, the J end lost 1 base, and 6 bases lay between the germline ends. This CDR3 is 13 amino acids long. The CDR3 coding sequence is TGTGCCAGCAGCTTCTTCCTCCAAGAGACCCAGTACTTC. Translated: CASSFFLQETQYF.

The V and J genes are TRBV10-3 and TRBJ2-1; TRBD1 agrees at 8 bases. The germline V gene encodes CDR1 ENHRY and CDR2 SYGVKD. This CDR3 is 15 amino acids long. The trim removed 5 bases at V and 5 bases at J, leaving 8 bases unmatched. The CDR3 DNA sequence: TGTGCCATCAGTAACTCGGACAGGGAAGACAATGAGCAGTTCTTC. As protein: CAISNSDREDNEQFF.

The table lists this clonotype with many counts. The CDR3 region has the DNA TGCAGCGTTGTGGGGACAGGGAAATCCAACACTGAAGCTTTCTTT. Encoded protein: CSVVGTGKSNTEAFF. The rearrangement joins TRBV29-1 to TRBJ1-1, with TRBD1 matching 9 bases. The V gene's germline CDR1 is SQVTM and CDR2 ANQGSEA. V shed 4 bases and J 2 bases; nucleotides not matched to a gene: 8. This CDR3 has 15 residues.

CDR3 sequence reads: CASSQGLGQGNQETQYF. The CDR3 DNA follows: TGTGCCAGCAGCCAAGGTCTGGGCCAAGGGAACCAAGAGACCCAGTACTTC. This chain connects TRBV3-1 to TRBJ2-5; D remains unclear. V was shortened by 1 base and J by 0 bases, with 15 bases between the two germline ends. Germline loops: CDR1 LGHDT, CDR2 YNNKEL (reference sequence). The CDR3 is made up of 17 amino acids.

This chain connects TRBV9 to TRBJ2-5, with TRBD2 identical over 15 bases. Trimming cost V 6 bases and J 11 bases; bases outside gene matches: 14. The germline CDR1 and CDR2 sequences are SGDLS and YYNGEE. The CDR3 length is 16 residues. CDR3 nucleotide sequence: TGTGCCAGCAACCCAATGGGACTAGCGGGAGGCGAAGAGCAGTACTTC. This encodes CASNPMGLAGGEEQYF.

The rearrangement links TRBV7-7 to TRBJ2-1; TRBD2 matches 10 bases. CDR1 and CDR2 from the germline V gene are SSHAT and FNYEAQ (reference sequence). The CDR3 is 16 amino acids. J was trimmed by 4 bases and V by 5 bases; bases with no gene match: 8. As DNA, the CDR3 is TGTGCCAGCAGCCCGATGCTAGCGGGGGCTTACAATGAGCAGTTCTTC. Amino acid sequence: CASSPMLAGAYNEQFF.